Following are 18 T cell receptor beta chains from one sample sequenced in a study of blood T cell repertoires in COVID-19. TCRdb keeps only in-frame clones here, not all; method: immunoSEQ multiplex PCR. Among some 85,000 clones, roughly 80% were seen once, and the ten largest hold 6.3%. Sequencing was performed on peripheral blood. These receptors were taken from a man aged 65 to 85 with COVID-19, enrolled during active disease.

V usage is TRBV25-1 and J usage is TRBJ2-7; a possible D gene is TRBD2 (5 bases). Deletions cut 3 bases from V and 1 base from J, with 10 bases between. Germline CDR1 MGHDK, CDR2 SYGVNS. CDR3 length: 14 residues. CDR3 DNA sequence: TGTGCCAGCAGTGATTCCGGGGTATCCTACGAGCAGTACTTC. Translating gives CASSDSGVSYEQYF.

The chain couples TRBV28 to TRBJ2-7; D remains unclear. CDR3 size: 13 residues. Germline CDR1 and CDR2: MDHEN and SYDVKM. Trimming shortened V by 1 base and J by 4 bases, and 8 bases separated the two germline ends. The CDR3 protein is CASSLSQDYEQYF. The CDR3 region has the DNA TGTGCCAGCAGTTTATCTCAGGATTACGAGCAGTACTTC.

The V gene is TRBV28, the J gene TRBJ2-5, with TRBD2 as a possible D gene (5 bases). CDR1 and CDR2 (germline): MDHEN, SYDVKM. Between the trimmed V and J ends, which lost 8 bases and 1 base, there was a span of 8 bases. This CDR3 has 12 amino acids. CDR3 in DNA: TGTGCCAGCTTCGGGGTCCAAGAGACCCAGTACTTC. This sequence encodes CASFGVQETQYF.

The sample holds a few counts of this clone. CDR3 sequence (DNA): TGTGCCAGCAGTTCGCTCACAGGGGACGCCTATGGCTACACCTTC. Translating it yields CASSSLTGDAYGYTF. The rearrangement links TRBV27 to TRBJ1-2, with 7 bases identical to TRBD1. The CDR3 loop spans 15 amino acids. Germline assignment: CDR1 MNHEY and CDR2 SMNVEV (reference sequence). V lost 4 bases, J lost 4 bases, and 9 bases stayed unmatched.

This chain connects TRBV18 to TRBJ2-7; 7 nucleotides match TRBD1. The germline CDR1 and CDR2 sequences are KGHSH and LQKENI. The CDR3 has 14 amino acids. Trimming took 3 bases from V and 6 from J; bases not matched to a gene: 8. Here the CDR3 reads CASSPRQGPGEQYF. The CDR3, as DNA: TGTGCCAGCTCACCGCGACAGGGCCCGGGCGAGCAGTACTTC. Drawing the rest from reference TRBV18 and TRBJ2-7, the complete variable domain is NAGVMQNPRHLVRRRGQEARLRCSPMKGHSHVYWYRQLPEEGLKFMVYLQKENIIDESGMPKERFSAEFPKEGPSILRIQQVVRGDSAAYFCASSPRQGPGEQYFGPGTRLTVT.

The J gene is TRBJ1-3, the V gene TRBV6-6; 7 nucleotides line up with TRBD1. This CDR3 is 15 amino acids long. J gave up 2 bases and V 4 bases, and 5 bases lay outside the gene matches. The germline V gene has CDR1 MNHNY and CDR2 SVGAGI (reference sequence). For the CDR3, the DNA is TGTGCCAGCAGTTTAGAGGGGGCGCCTGGAAACACCATATATTTT. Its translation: CASSLEGAPGNTIYF.

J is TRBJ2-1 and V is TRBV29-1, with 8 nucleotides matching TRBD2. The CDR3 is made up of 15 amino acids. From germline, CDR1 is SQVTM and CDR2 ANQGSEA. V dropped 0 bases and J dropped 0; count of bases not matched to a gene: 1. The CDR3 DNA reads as TGCAGCGTTGAAGATCGGGGGGGCTCCTACAATGAGCAGTTCTTC. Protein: CSVEDRGGSYNEQFF.

The CDR3 loop is CASSLNRGTGAKQYF. CDR3 bases: TGTGCCAGCAGCTTGAATCGTGGGACAGGGGCGAAGCAGTACTTC. The chain is built from TRBV5-6 and TRBJ2-7; 10 bases match TRBD1. J gave up 8 bases and V 1 base, and 9 bases lay outside the gene matches. The CDR3 totals 15 residues. Germline V gives CDR1 SGHDT, CDR2 YYEEEE.

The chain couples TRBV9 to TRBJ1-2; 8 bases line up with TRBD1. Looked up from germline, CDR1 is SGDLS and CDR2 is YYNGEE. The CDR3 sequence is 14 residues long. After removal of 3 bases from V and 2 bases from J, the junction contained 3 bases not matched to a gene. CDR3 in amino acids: CASSGGQENYGYTF. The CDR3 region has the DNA TGTGCCAGCAGCGGGGGACAGGAGAACTATGGCTACACCTTC. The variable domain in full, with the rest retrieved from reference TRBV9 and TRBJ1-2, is DSGVTQTPKHLITATGQRVTLRCSPRSGDLSVYWYQQSLDQGLQFLIQYYNGEERAKGNILERFSAQQFPDLHSELNLSSLELGDSALYFCASSGGQENYGYTFGSGTRLTVV.

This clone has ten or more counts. CDR3 loop: CASSLSRVFGANVLTF. The CDR3 nucleotides are TGTGCCAGCAGTTTATCGAGGGTGTTTGGGGCCAACGTCCTGACTTTC. The J gene is TRBJ2-6, the V gene TRBV27; D is perhaps TRBD2 (5 bases). The germline V and J ends were trimmed by 0 bases and 3 bases, with 9 bases remaining between them. The CDR3 length is 16 residues. Germline V gives CDR1 MNHEY, CDR2 SMNVEV (reference sequence).

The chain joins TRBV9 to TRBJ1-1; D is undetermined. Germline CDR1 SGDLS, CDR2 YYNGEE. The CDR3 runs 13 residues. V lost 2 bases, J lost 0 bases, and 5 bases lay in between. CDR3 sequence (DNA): TGTGCCAGCAGCGTTAACATGAACACTGAAGCTTTCTTT. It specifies CASSVNMNTEAFF. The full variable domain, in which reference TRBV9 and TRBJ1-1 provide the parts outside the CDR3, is DSGVTQTPKHLITATGQRVTLRCSPRSGDLSVYWYQQSLDQGLQFLIQYYNGEERAKGNILERFSAQQFPDLHSELNLSSLELGDSALYFCASSVNMNTEAFFGQGTRLTVV.

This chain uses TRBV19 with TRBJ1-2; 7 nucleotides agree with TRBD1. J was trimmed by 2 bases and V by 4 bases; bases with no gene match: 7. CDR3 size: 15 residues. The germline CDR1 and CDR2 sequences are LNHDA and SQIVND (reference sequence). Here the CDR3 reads CASSTGDSNNYGYTF. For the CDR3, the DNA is TGTGCCAGTAGTACTGGGGACAGCAACAACTATGGCTACACCTTC.

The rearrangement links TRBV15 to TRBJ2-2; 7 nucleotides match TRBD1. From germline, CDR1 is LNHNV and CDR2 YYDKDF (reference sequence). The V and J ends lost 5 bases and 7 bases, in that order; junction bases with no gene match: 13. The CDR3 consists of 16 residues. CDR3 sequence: CATSSLSGGHDGELFF. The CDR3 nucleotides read TGTGCCACCAGCTCCCTTTCAGGGGGTCATGACGGGGAGCTGTTTTTT.

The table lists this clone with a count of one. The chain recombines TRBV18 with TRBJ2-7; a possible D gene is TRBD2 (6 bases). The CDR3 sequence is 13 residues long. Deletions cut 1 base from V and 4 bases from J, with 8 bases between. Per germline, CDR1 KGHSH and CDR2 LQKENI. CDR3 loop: CASSPQGGYEQYF. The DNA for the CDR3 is TGTGCCAGCTCACCACAAGGAGGGTACGAGCAGTACTTC.

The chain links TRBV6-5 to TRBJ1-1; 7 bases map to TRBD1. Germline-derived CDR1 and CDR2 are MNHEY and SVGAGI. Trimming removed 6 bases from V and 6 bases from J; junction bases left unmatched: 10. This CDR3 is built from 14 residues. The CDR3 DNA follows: TGTGCCAGCAGACCCACAGGGGCGAGCGCTGAAGCTTTCTTT. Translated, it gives CASRPTGASAEAFF.

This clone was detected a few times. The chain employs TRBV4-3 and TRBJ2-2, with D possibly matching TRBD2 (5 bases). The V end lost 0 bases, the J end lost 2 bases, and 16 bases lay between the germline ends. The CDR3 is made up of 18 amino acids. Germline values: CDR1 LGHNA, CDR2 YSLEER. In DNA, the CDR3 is TGCGCCAGCAGCCAAGAGCCGGGAACAGCCATCAACACCGGGGAGCTGTTTTTT. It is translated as CASSQEPGTAINTGELFF.

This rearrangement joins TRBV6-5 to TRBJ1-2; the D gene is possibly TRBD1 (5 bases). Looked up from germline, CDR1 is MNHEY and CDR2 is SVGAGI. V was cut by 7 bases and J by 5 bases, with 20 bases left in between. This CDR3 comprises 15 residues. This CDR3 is CASTTGGTGSYGYTF. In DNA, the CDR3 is TGTGCCAGCACCACGGGCGGGACTGGGAGTTATGGCTACACCTTC.

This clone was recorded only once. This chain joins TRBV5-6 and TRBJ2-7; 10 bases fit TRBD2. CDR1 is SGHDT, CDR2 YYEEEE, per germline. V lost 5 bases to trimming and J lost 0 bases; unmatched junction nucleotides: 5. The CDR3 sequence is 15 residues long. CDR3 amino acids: CASSEIAGGSYEQYF. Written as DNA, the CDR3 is TGTGCCAGCAGTGAAATAGCGGGAGGCTCCTACGAGCAGTACTTC.